The rows below give T cell receptor beta chains drawn from one sample of a study of blood T cell repertoires in COVID-19. Sequencing was performed with immunoSEQ multiplex PCR; in TCRdb, only in-frame clones are kept and a portion is missing. In the table there are around 250,000 clones, less than 90% of which are singletons. The specimen was peripheral blood. All receptors come from a man aged 55 to 70 with acute or convalescent COVID-19. CDR3s include the opening cysteine and the closing phenylalanine or tryptophan. The D gene is left open where the match is weak. Clone size appears in some rows only: once, few, many, or a class for an expanded clone.

clone_size,d_call,j_call,v_call,cdr3_aa,cdr3_nt
.,TRBD2,TRBJ2-1,TRBV18,CASSLATGGEQFF,TGTGCCAGCTCACTCGCCACGGGGGGTGAGCAGTTCTTC
.,.,TRBJ2-7,TRBV20-1,CSARAQYEQYF,TGCAGTGCTAGGGCCCAATACGAGCAGTACTTC
.,TRBD1,TRBJ1-5,TRBV19,CASSTIRGQGGRQPQHF,TGTGCCAGTAGTACCATACGAGGACAGGGGGGTAGGCAGCCCCAGCATTTT
.,.,TRBJ1-4,TRBV27,CASSLSMAHGRDEKLFF,TGTGCCAGCAGTTTATCGATGGCACACGGCAGGGATGAAAAACTGTTTTTT
once,.,TRBJ2-2,TRBV2,CASRRDSNTGELFF,TGTGCCAGCAGGCGGGATTCTAACACCGGGGAGCTGTTTTTT
.,.,TRBJ2-7,TRBV3-1/TRBV3-2,CASSQVGGSSYEQYF,TGTGCCAGCAGCCAAGTCGGAGGGAGCTCCTACGAGCAGTACTTC
.,TRBD2,TRBJ2-3,TRBV14,CASSQHGASGNTDTQYF,TGTGCCAGCAGCCAACACGGAGCTAGCGGCAACACAGATACGCAGTATTTT
.,TRBD2,TRBJ2-7,TRBV5-1,CASSLDLAGAYEQYF,TGCGCCAGCAGCTTGGATCTAGCGGGAGCCTACGAGCAGTACTTC
.,.,TRBJ2-5,TRBV28,CASEAGGPGLETQYF,TGTGCCAGCGAGGCCGGGGGGCCGGGTCTAGAGACCCAGTACTTC
.,.,TRBJ1-2,TRBV30,CAWSPPGTAPRF,TGTGCCTGGAGTCCCCCCGGAACAGCTCCTCGCTTC
.,.,TRBJ1-3,TRBV5-4,CASSLDLGAIRGNTIYF,TGTGCCAGCAGCCTGGACTTGGGGGCTATAAGAGGAAACACCATATATTTT
.,.,TRBJ2-7,TRBV29-1,CSVERRDSYEQYF,TGCAGCGTTGAAAGGCGGGACTCCTACGAGCAGTACTTC
.,.,TRBJ2-2,TRBV4-3,CASSQDPGSSTGELFF,TGCGCCAGCAGCCAAGATCCCGGGAGCAGCACCGGGGAGCTGTTTTTT
.,.,TRBJ2-5,TRBV28,CASSLPNGEQTQYF,TGTGCCAGCAGTCTCCCTAACGGGGAGCAGACCCAGTACTTC
.,.,TRBJ2-2,TRBV6-5,CASSYSNTGELFF,TGTGCCAGCAGTTACAGCAACACCGGGGAGCTGTTTTTT
.,TRBD2,TRBJ2-3,TRBV7-2,CASSAASGRDDTQYF,TGTGCCAGCAGCGCCGCGAGCGGGAGGGATGATACGCAGTATTTT
.,TRBD2,TRBJ2-3,TRBV19,CASSIASGSTDTQYF,TGTGCCAGTAGTATAGCTAGCGGGTCCACAGATACGCAGTATTTT
.,TRBD2,TRBJ2-7,TRBV5-1,CASSSDRGGGYEQYF,TGCGCCAGCAGCTCCGATCGGGGGGGAGGCTACGAGCAGTACTTC
.,TRBD1,TRBJ2-1,TRBV5-1,CASSFGTGSYNEQFF,TGCGCCAGCAGCTTTGGGACAGGGAGCTACAATGAGCAGTTCTTC
.,TRBD1,TRBJ2-2,TRBV5-1,CATSGQGDTGELFF,TGCGCCACCTCGGGACAGGGGGACACCGGGGAGCTGTTTTTT
many,TRBD1,TRBJ1-3,TRBV28,CASSTTGTGEENTIYF,TGTGCCAGCAGTACCACCGGGACAGGGGAGGAAAACACCATATATTTT
.,.,TRBJ2-3,TRBV7-7,CASSLGSGPSYTQYF,TGTGCTAGCAGCTTAGGAAGCGGCCCGTCATATACGCAGTATTTT
.,TRBD2,TRBJ2-2,TRBV2,CASNPRGLAGAPNTGELFF,TGTGCCAGCAACCCCAGAGGGCTAGCGGGAGCCCCGAACACCGGGGAGCTGTTTTTT
few,.,TRBJ2-1,TRBV5-5,CASSSSGPRTGNEQFF,TGTGCCAGCAGCTCCTCCGGGCCCAGAACGGGGAATGAGCAGTTCTTC
.,TRBD1,TRBJ1-2,TRBV29-1,CSVVGTGGRGYTF,TGCAGCGTTGTCGGGACAGGGGGCCGGGGCTACACCTTC
.,.,TRBJ2-7,TRBV28,CASSFRSLSYEQYF,TGTGCCAGCAGTTTCCGGTCACTTTCCTACGAGCAGTACTTC
.,.,TRBJ1-4,TRBV9,CASTRRDRNEKLFF,TGTGCCAGCACCAGGCGGGACCGGAATGAAAAACTGTTTTTT
.,TRBD2,TRBJ2-1,TRBV5-1,CASSSQAVGGSYNEQFF,TGCGCCAGCAGCTCCCAGGCGGTCGGGGGGTCCTACAATGAGCAGTTCTTC
.,.,TRBJ1-2,TRBV6-5,CASRGTGLTYTF,TGTGCCAGCAGGGGAACAGGGTTGACCTACACCTTC
.,TRBD1,TRBJ2-1,TRBV24-1,CATSEQGYNEQFF,TGTGCCACCAGTGAACAGGGGTACAATGAGCAGTTCTTC
.,.,TRBJ1-1,TRBV15,CATSRDRHRDGSEAFF,TGTGCCACCAGCAGAGATCGTCACAGGGACGGGTCTGAAGCTTTCTTT
.,.,TRBJ1-4,TRBV20-1,CSAQREGWQFF,TGCAGTGCCCAGCGGGAAGGCTGGCAGTTTTTT
.,TRBD1,TRBJ2-2,TRBV7-9,CASSLALVTGDTGELFF,TGTGCCAGCAGCTTAGCCCTGGTGACAGGGGATACCGGGGAGCTGTTTTTT
.,.,TRBJ2-1,TRBV3-1/TRBV3-2,CASSQEPRVYNEQFF,TGTGCCAGCAGCCAAGAGCCTAGAGTCTACAATGAGCAGTTCTTC
once,TRBD2,TRBJ2-3,TRBV28,CASSPPLAGVYVDTQYF,TGTGCCAGCAGCCCCCCCCTAGCGGGAGTTTATGTTGATACGCAGTATTTT
once,.,TRBJ2-1,TRBV21-1,CASSATIQARSYNEQFF,TGTGCCAGCAGCGCAACTATTCAAGCCCGCTCCTACAATGAGCAGTTCTTC
.,.,TRBJ1-1,TRBV6-1,CASSDQGMSTEAFF,TGTGCCAGCAGTGACCAGGGGATGAGCACTGAAGCTTTCTTT
.,TRBD1,TRBJ1-2,TRBV29-1,CSVARTGPYGYTF,TGCAGCGTTGCCAGGACAGGGCCCTATGGCTACACCTTC
.,TRBD2,TRBJ2-1,TRBV7-2,CASSSDRAGTSGINEQFF,TGTGCCAGCAGCTCGGACAGGGCCGGGACTAGCGGGATAAATGAGCAGTTCTTC
few,.,TRBJ1-1,TRBV6-6,CASSYEGTRLEAFF,TGTGCCAGCAGTTACGAGGGCACGAGGCTTGAAGCTTTCTTT
.,.,TRBJ1-1,TRBV29-1,CSVEEAGGTEAFF,TGCAGCGTTGAAGAGGCGGGGGGCACTGAAGCTTTCTTT
.,TRBD2,TRBJ2-7,TRBV7-9,CASSLTSGLWEQYF,TGTGCCAGCAGCTTAACTAGCGGGCTCTGGGAGCAGTACTTC
.,TRBD1,TRBJ2-7,TRBV10-3,CAISERIGQGASYEQYF,TGTGCCATCAGTGAGAGAATAGGACAGGGGGCTTCCTACGAGCAGTACTTC
once,.,TRBJ2-1,TRBV28,CASSLSSLPTTPYNEQFF,TGTGCCAGCAGTTTATCCTCCCTCCCTACCACCCCCTACAATGAGCAGTTCTTC
.,TRBD1,TRBJ2-7,TRBV19,CASKAGQGPYEQYF,TGTGCCAGTAAAGCGGGACAGGGCCCCTACGAGCAGTACTTC
.,TRBD2,TRBJ2-1,TRBV3-1/TRBV3-2,CASSQITSGRGNEQFF,TGTGCCAGCAGCCAGATAACTAGCGGGAGGGGAAATGAGCAGTTCTTC
.,.,TRBJ2-3,TRBV9,CASSPISGSTDTQYF,TGTGCCAGCAGCCCTATCTCAGGGAGCACAGATACGCAGTATTTT